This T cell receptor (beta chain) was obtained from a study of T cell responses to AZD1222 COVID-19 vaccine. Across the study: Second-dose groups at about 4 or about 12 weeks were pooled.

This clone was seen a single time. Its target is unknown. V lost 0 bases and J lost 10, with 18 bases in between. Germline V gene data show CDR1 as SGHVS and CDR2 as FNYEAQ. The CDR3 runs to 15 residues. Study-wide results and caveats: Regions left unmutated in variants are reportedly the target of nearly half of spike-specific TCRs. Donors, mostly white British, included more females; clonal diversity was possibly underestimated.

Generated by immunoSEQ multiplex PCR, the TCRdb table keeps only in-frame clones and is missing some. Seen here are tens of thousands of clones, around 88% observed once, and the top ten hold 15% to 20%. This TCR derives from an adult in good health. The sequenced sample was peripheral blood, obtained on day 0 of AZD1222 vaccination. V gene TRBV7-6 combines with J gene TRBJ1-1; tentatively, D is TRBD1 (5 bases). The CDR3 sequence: CASSLAPMDGGRAFF. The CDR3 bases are TGTGCCAGCAGCTTAGCGCCCATGGACGGGGGAAGAGCTTTCTTT.